These 22 T cell receptor beta chains share one sample of origin, sequenced in a study of tumor-infiltrating lymphocytes in glioblastoma multiforme. TCRB libraries came from RNA via three nested multiplex PCR rounds. TCRdb recomputed calls from the multiplex PCR reads with MiXCR, one row per CDR3 protein. The sample yields about 19,000 distinct CDR3 sequences, just under 70% seen once. Sequenced input: peripheral blood. These receptors were obtained from a male donor with glioblastoma.

The chain uses TRBV11-1 and TRBJ2-7; tentative D call: TRBD1 (5 bases). Germline V gene lookup returns CDR1 SGHAT and CDR2 FQDESV (reference sequence). The V gene lost 7 bases and the J gene lost 4 bases, with 14 bases spanning the gap. The length of the CDR3 is 13 residues. The CDR3 protein is CASTLGQGYEQYF. CDR3 bases: TGTGCCAGCACCCTGGGCCAGGGATACGAGCAGTACTTC.

As to this clonotype: The junction and the germline gene differ at one end; a read error may be behind it. The chain recombines TRBV11-3 with TRBJ2-2; tentatively, D is TRBD1 or TRBD2 (6 bases each). Germline CDR1 is SGHNT and CDR2 is YENEEA. The CDR3 spans 14 residues. The CDR3 sequence: CASSLYRGAGELFF. The CDR3, as DNA: TGTGCCAGCAGCTTATATAGGGGGGCCGGTGAGCTGTTTTTT.

This clonotype was seen repeatedly, ten times or more. The chain recombines TRBV20-1 with TRBJ2-1, with TRBD2 matching over 12 bases. From germline, CDR1 is DFQATT and CDR2 SNEGSKA (reference sequence). The CDR3 totals 16 residues. After removal of 1 base from V and 9 bases from J, the junction contained 10 bases not matched to a gene. In nucleotides, the CDR3 is TGCAGTGCTAGAGCTCCGACTAGCGGGAGAAATGGTGAGCAGTTCTTC. Amino acid sequence: CSARAPTSGRNGEQFF.

The rearrangement joins TRBV5-4 to TRBJ2-1; TRBD2 is a possible D gene (6 bases). Trimming left V 4 bases short and J 0 bases short, with 14 bases between. Germline V gene data show CDR1 as SGHNT and CDR2 as YYREEE (reference sequence). CDR3 length: 16 residues. The CDR3 loop reads CASSREAGSSYNEQFF. CDR3 sequence (DNA): TGTGCCAGCAGCCGTGAGGCCGGGAGCTCCTACAATGAGCAGTTCTTC.

This rearrangement joins TRBV11-2 to TRBJ1-1, with a tentative D call TRBD1 (6 bases). This CDR3 region has 14 residues. V was shortened by 5 bases and J by 1 base, with 11 bases between the two germline ends. Germline-derived CDR1 and CDR2 are SGHAT and FQNNGV. The CDR3 region has the DNA TGTGCCAGCAGCCTGGGGACACCGAACACTGAAGCTTTCTTT. Its protein is CASSLGTPNTEAFF.

In the case of this clonotype: A read error is possible here, since a much larger clone lies one base away. This CDR3 is CSVDLQGAVEETQYF. CDR3 nucleotide sequence: TGCAGCGTTGATTTGCAGGGGGCGGTAGAGGAGACCCAGTACTTC. The chain carries TRBV29-1 and TRBJ2-5, with 8 bases that match TRBD1. The V segment lost 3 bases and the J segment 5 bases; nucleotides outside the gene matches: 11. Per the germline V gene, CDR1 is SQVTM and CDR2 is ANQGSEA. CDR3 length equals 15 residues.

On this clonotype itself: Possible read error: a much larger clone is one base away. The V call is TRBV6-5, the J call TRBJ2-6, with D unclear. CDR3 length equals 13 residues. Trimming pared 8 bases from V and 3 bases from J, leaving 8 bases between. CDR1 and CDR2 from the germline V gene are MNHEY and SVGAGI. CDR3 amino acids: CASVSYGANVLTF. In DNA, the CDR3 is TGTGCCAGCGTATCTTATGGGGCCAACGTCCTGACTTTC.

The CDR3 region has the DNA TGTGCCAGCAGCCGAAGTGCAGGGGATTCACCCCTCCACTTT. Protein: CASSRSAGDSPLHF. The chain has TRBV6-1 and TRBJ1-6; perhaps TRBD1 as D (6 bases). In germline, CDR1 is MNHNS, CDR2 SASEGT. The ends were cut back, 6 bases at V and 8 bases at J, with 14 bases in the middle. There are 14 residues in the CDR3.

By share of the sample, this clonotype is large. The CDR3 nucleotides are TGTGCCAGCAGCCTGAGACAGACCACCGGGGAGCTGTTTTTT. Protein sequence: CASSLRQTTGELFF. V is TRBV11-2 and J is TRBJ2-2; weak D call: TRBD1 (5 bases). The CDR3 contains 14 residues. V lost 5 bases and J lost 4, with 11 bases in between. Germline V lookup: CDR1 SGHAT, CDR2 FQNNGV.

This clonotype was picked up many times. The chain uses TRBV7-8 and TRBJ2-1, with no clear D. The CDR3 contains 17 residues. Germline V gives CDR1 SGHVS, CDR2 FQNEAQ. V was shortened by 2 bases and J by 5 bases, with 19 bases between the two germline ends. The CDR3 reads CASSLYRMPSLNNEQFF. The CDR3 region has the DNA TGTGCCAGCAGCTTATATAGAATGCCCTCCCTGAACAATGAGCAGTTCTTC. The complete variable domain, with remaining parts taken from reference TRBV7-8 and TRBJ2-1, reads GAGVSQSPRYKVAKRGQDVALRCDPISGHVSLFWYQQALGQGPEFLTYFQNEAQLDKSGLPSDRFFAERPEGSVSTLKIQRTQQEDSAVYLCASSLYRMPSLNNEQFFGPGTRLTVL.

This clonotype has a count of ten or more. CDR3 coding DNA: TGCGCCAGCAGCCCGGGACAGGTGCTAGATACGCAGTATTTT. This gives the protein CASSPGQVLDTQYF. J is TRBJ2-3 and V is TRBV5-1; 8 bases align to TRBD1. In germline, CDR1 is SGHRS, CDR2 YFSETQ. The CDR3 sequence is 14 residues long. Trimming at V came to 4 bases and at J to 5 bases, leaving 6 bases not matched to a gene.

The table lists this clonotype with a count of one. This sequence may be a read error, since a much larger clone differs from it by one base. The chain couples TRBV25-1 to TRBJ2-5; a weak D match, TRBD1 (6 bases). Germline assignment: CDR1 MGHDK and CDR2 SYGVNS. The CDR3 spans 14 residues. CDR3 sequence reads: CASSPDRYQGTQYF. The CDR3 bases are TGTGCCAGCAGTCCCGACAGGTACCAAGGGACCCAGTACTTC.

This clonotype was seen just once. This CDR3 is missing its conserved last phenylalanine or tryptophan, likely due to a read error. The gene calls are TRBV11-2 and TRBJ2-2; the D gene could be TRBD1 or TRBD2 (5 bases each). The CDR3 is made up of 17 amino acids. The germline V gene has CDR1 SGHAT and CDR2 FQNNGV. In nucleotides, the CDR3 is TGTGCCGGCAGCCATTATATTGGGGGACGTAACACCGGGGAGCTGTTTTAT. Protein sequence: CAGSHYIGGRNTGELFY.

To note about this clonotype: A read error may explain this, as a much larger clone is one base away. The CDR3 sequence is CASSLARGPRELFF. The DNA of the CDR3 is TGTGCCAGCAGCCTCGCCCGGGGCCCCAGGGAGCTGTTTTTT. V gene TRBV14 combines with J gene TRBJ2-2; D possibly matches TRBD1 or TRBD2 (5 bases each). Germline V gene sequence: CDR1 SGHDN, CDR2 FVKESK. This CDR3 region has 14 residues. Trimming left V 4 bases short and J 9 bases short, with 15 bases between.

Remarks on this clonotype: At one end, the junction sequence differs from germline, possibly due to a read error. The rearrangement links TRBV11-2 to TRBJ1-1; no clear D gene. The germline V gene has CDR1 SGHAT and CDR2 FQNNGV. This CDR3 contains 14 residues. This chain's CDR3 is CACSLLVMSTEAFF. The CDR3 nucleotides read TGTGCCTGCAGCTTACTGGTGATGAGCACTGAAGCTTTCTTT.

The rearrangement links TRBV5-6 to TRBJ2-1; TRBD2 matches 10 bases. This CDR3 spans 15 amino acids. Germline CDR1 reads SGHDT; CDR2 reads YYEEEE. V dropped 6 bases and J dropped 4; count of bases not matched to a gene: 7. CDR3 in amino acids: CASIRSGRAYNEQFF. In nucleotides, the CDR3 is TGTGCCAGCATCCGAAGCGGGAGGGCTTACAATGAGCAGTTCTTC.

A remark on this clonotype: It may be a read error: a sequence one base away is much more abundant. The rearrangement uses TRBV5-1 and TRBJ1-6, with 8 positions matching TRBD1. V trimming: 2 bases; J trimming: 6 bases; junction bases outside the gene matches: 7. Germline V gene data show CDR1 as SGHRS and CDR2 as YFSETQ. This CDR3 is built from 16 residues. The CDR3 loop is CASSFTGTGTNSPLHF. CDR3 DNA: TGCGCCAGCAGCTTCACCGGGACAGGAACTAATTCACCCCTCCACTTT.

Concerning this clonotype: An end of the junction does not agree with germline; a read error may underlie this. The chain is built from TRBV6-1 and TRBJ2-2; possible D gene TRBD2, 5 bases. The germline V gene has CDR1 MNHNS and CDR2 SASEGT. The CDR3 contains 13 residues. CDR3 loop: CASSELFTGELLF. As DNA, the CDR3 is TGTGCCAGCAGTGAACTCTTCACCGGGGAGCTGCTCTTT.

The chain has TRBV20-1 and TRBJ2-2; D might be TRBD1 (5 bases). Per the germline V gene, CDR1 is DFQATT and CDR2 is SNEGSKA (reference sequence). The CDR3 is made up of 16 amino acids. The V end lost 3 bases, the J end lost 7 bases, and 21 bases lay between the germline ends. The CDR3 loop is CSASSPEGHLIGELFF. The CDR3 region has the DNA TGCAGTGCTAGCAGCCCTGAAGGACACCTTATCGGGGAGCTGTTTTTT.

V is TRBV5-1 and J is TRBJ2-7; D gene ambiguous. The V gene's germline CDR1 is SGHRS and CDR2 YFSETQ. The CDR3 sequence is 15 residues long. V was trimmed by 4 bases and J by 10 bases, leaving 24 bases between them. The CDR3 loop is CASSSQTGNQEAQYF. As DNA, the CDR3 is TGCGCCAGCAGCAGCCAGACTGGGAACCAAGAGGCCCAGTACTTC.

The V gene is TRBV11-2, the J gene TRBJ2-1, with D perhaps assigned TRBD1 or TRBD2 (5 bases each). The J call is in doubt because the DNA end fits TRBJ2-7 better. The germline gives CDR1 SGHAT, CDR2 FQNNGV. The CDR3 covers 13 residues. CDR3 sequence (DNA): TGTGCCAGCAGCTTCGATGGGGGTAATGAGCAGTACTTC. Protein sequence: CASSFDGGNEQYF.

This clonotype was observed at least ten times. The chain uses TRBV5-1 and TRBJ1-6, with D possibly being TRBD1 (6 bases). V lost 6 bases and J lost 6, with 13 bases in between. CDR3 length: 14 residues. Germline loops: CDR1 SGHRS, CDR2 YFSETQ. CDR3 bases: TGCGCCAGCATGGAACAGGGCTTTAATTCACCCCTCCACTTT. Amino acid sequence: CASMEQGFNSPLHF.